The 23 T cell receptor beta chains given below trace back to one sample, sequenced in a study of monozygotic twins with cystic fibrosis. Sequencing used immunoSEQ multiplex PCR; TCRdb keeps in-frame clones, though not all of them. The data contain around 10,000 clones, 99% of them seen just once; the ten biggest clones take up 0.4% to 0.5%. Input material: blood. The source is a man younger than 35 with cystic fibrosis.

The J gene is TRBJ2-3, the V gene TRBV5-4; 7 bases line up with TRBD1. The CDR3 loop spans 16 amino acids. V lost 0 bases to trimming and J lost 3 bases; unmatched junction nucleotides: 7. Germline-derived CDR1 and CDR2 are SGHNT and YYREEE (reference sequence). The CDR3 coding sequence is TGTGCCAGCAGCTTGGAAGGGGGACAGTTTACAGATACGCAGTATTTT. Its translation: CASSLEGGQFTDTQYF.

The chain combines TRBV6-1 with TRBJ2-7; D may be TRBD1 (5 bases). Per the germline V gene, CDR1 is MNHNS and CDR2 is SASEGT. Trimming left V 4 bases short and J 2 bases short, with 18 bases between. The CDR3 is made up of 16 amino acids. The CDR3 coding sequence is TGTGCCAGCAGTGGTCGCAGGGTCGGCGTCACCTACGAGCAGTACTTC. As protein: CASSGRRVGVTYEQYF.

The V call is TRBV7-9, the J call TRBJ2-3, with a weak D call TRBD1 (6 bases). Trimming shortened V by 4 bases and J by 2 bases, and 10 bases separated the two germline ends. Looked up from germline, CDR1 is SEHNR and CDR2 is FQNEAQ (reference sequence). There are 14 residues in the CDR3. The CDR3 nucleotides are TGTGCCAGCAGCTCCACAGGGTTCACAGATACGCAGTATTTT. This gives the protein CASSSTGFTDTQYF.

The chain carries TRBV19 and TRBJ2-2; no clear D. From germline, CDR1 is LNHDA and CDR2 SQIVND (reference sequence). The CDR3 is 12 residues long. V shed 7 bases and J shed 6 bases, with 9 bases lying between them. CDR3 nucleotide sequence: TGTGCCAGTATTCGAGGACCCGGGGAGCTGTTTTTT. Protein sequence: CASIRGPGELFF.

V is TRBV18 and J is TRBJ1-5; unclear D gene. CDR1 and CDR2 (germline): KGHSH, LQKENI. This CDR3 is built from 15 residues. Trimming pared 2 bases from V and 1 base from J, leaving 9 bases between. CDR3 sequence: CASSPSTISNQPQHF. The DNA of the CDR3 is TGTGCCAGCTCACCATCGACCATAAGCAATCAGCCCCAGCATTTT.

The rearrangement joins TRBV5-1 to TRBJ1-1; D unclear. CDR3 length: 15 residues. CDR1 is SGHRS and CDR2 is YFSETQ in the germline V gene. V gave up 0 bases and J gave up 0 bases, with 9 bases separating them. CDR3 sequence (DNA): TGCGCCAGCAGCTTGGCCATGGCAGTGAACACTGAAGCTTTCTTT. Translated: CASSLAMAVNTEAFF. Full variable domain (rest looked up from reference TRBV5-1 and TRBJ1-1): KAGVTQTPRYLIKTRGQQVTLSCSPISGHRSVSWYQQTPGQGLQFLFEYFSETQRNKGNFPGRFSGRQFSNSRSEMNVSTLELGDSALYLCASSLAMAVNTEAFFGQGTRLTVV.

J is TRBJ2-7 and V is TRBV5-4, with 8 bases that match TRBD2. Germline lookup yields CDR1 SGHNT and CDR2 YYREEE (reference sequence). This CDR3 has 16 residues. V trimming: 4 bases; J trimming: 0 bases; junction bases outside the gene matches: 9. The CDR3 reads CASSTLGRGDSYEQYF. CDR3 sequence (DNA): TGTGCCAGCAGCACCCTGGGGCGGGGGGACTCCTACGAGCAGTACTTC.

This clone appeared once. The chain uses TRBV4-1 and TRBJ2-3, with 8 bases identical to TRBD1. From germline, CDR1 is MGHRA and CDR2 YSYEKL. V lost 0 bases, J lost 6 bases, and 8 bases stayed unmatched. The CDR3 loop spans 16 amino acids. The CDR3 reads CASSQDEGTGSDTQYF. Here the CDR3 DNA reads TGCGCCAGCAGCCAAGATGAGGGGACAGGATCTGATACGCAGTATTTT.

The V gene is TRBV7-9, the J gene TRBJ2-4; D possibly matches TRBD1 or TRBD2 (6 bases each). The V and J ends lost 5 bases and 2 bases respectively, with 13 bases between them. From germline, CDR1 is SEHNR and CDR2 FQNEAQ (reference sequence). There are 15 residues in the CDR3. As DNA, the CDR3 is TGTGCCAGCAGCCGCCGGGGGCCTCCCAAAAACATTCAGTACTTC. It specifies CASSRRGPPKNIQYF.

The rearrangement uses TRBV27 and TRBJ2-1; 9 nucleotides agree with TRBD2. CDR1 MNHEY and CDR2 SMNVEV come from the germline V gene (reference sequence). Trimming took 5 bases from V and 0 from J; bases not matched to a gene: 17. The CDR3 has 20 amino acids. CDR3 loop: CASSRDFGAGGRGSYNEQFF. CDR3 DNA sequence: TGTGCCAGCAGTCGTGACTTCGGGGCGGGGGGGCGTGGCTCCTACAATGAGCAGTTCTTC.

This clone has only one observation. The V gene is TRBV11-1, the J gene TRBJ1-1; D is ambiguous. The ends were cut back, 4 bases at V and 6 bases at J, with 21 bases in the middle. The CDR3 length is 16 residues. Germline V gene data show CDR1 as SGHAT and CDR2 as FQDESV (reference sequence). CDR3 loop: CASSSRFILAEAEAFF. In DNA form, the CDR3 reads TGTGCCAGCAGCTCCCGCTTTATCCTCGCTGAGGCTGAAGCTTTCTTT.

V and J are TRBV6-5 and TRBJ1-5, with TRBD1 matching 7 bases. Germline V CDR1 and CDR2: MNHEY, SVGAGI. V shed 7 bases and J 0 bases; nucleotides not matched to a gene: 6. CDR3 length equals 15 residues. CDR3 sequence reads: CASKWDSNSNQPQHF. The CDR3 bases are TGTGCCAGCAAGTGGGACAGCAATAGCAATCAGCCCCAGCATTTT.

CDR3 nucleotides: TGTGCCAGCAGCTTAGAGGGGACAGCCAACACCGGGGAGCTGTTTTTT. Translation: CASSLEGTANTGELFF. The V and J genes are TRBV11-3 and TRBJ2-2; 7 bases line up with TRBD1. The germline CDR1 and CDR2 sequences are SGHNT and YENEEA. V trimming: 0 bases; J trimming: 2 bases; junction bases outside the gene matches: 3. The CDR3 is 16 residues long. The full variable domain, in which reference TRBV11-3 and TRBJ2-2 provide the parts outside the CDR3, is EAGVVQSPRYKIIEKKQPVAFWCNPISGHNTLYWYLQNLGQGPELLIRYENEEAVDDSQLPKDRFSAERLKGVDSTLKIQPAELGDSAVYLCASSLEGTANTGELFFGEGSRLTVL.

V is TRBV14 and J is TRBJ2-2; D may be TRBD2 (6 bases). Trimming left V 2 bases short and J 6 bases short, with 22 bases between. Germline V gene lookup returns CDR1 SGHDN and CDR2 FVKESK. This CDR3 has 18 residues. The CDR3 DNA reads as TGTGCCAGCAGCCAAAACCTCAGGGAGGCCATAGTTTCCGGGGAGCTGTTTTTT. Its translation: CASSQNLREAIVSGELFF.

V gene TRBV7-8 combines with J gene TRBJ2-1; 9 nucleotides match TRBD2. CDR1 is SGHVS and CDR2 is FQNEAQ in the germline V gene. The CDR3 totals 18 residues. V lost 0 bases, J lost 0 bases, and 6 bases stayed unmatched. The CDR3 DNA sequence: TGTGCCAGCAGCTTAGCGGCTGCTAGCGGGGTCTCCTACAATGAGCAGTTCTTC. It encodes CASSLAAASGVSYNEQFF.

The chain is built from TRBV11-2 and TRBJ2-5, with 7 bases identical to TRBD1. V lost 1 base, J lost 7 bases, and 9 bases stayed unmatched. This CDR3 has 15 residues. Germline CDR1 is SGHAT and CDR2 is FQNNGV. The CDR3 DNA reads TGTGCCAGCAGCTTAGGGGCCGGGACAGTGGGGACCCAGTACTTC. This encodes CASSLGAGTVGTQYF.

V and J are TRBV13 and TRBJ1-5, with D uncertain. Trimming stripped 8 bases from V and 6 bases from J, with 11 bases between. The V gene's germline CDR1 is PRHDT and CDR2 FYEKMQ (reference sequence). The CDR3 contains 12 residues. The DNA of the CDR3 is TGTGCCAGCTCGGTGGGTAGTCAGCCCCAGCATTTT. Protein sequence: CASSVGSQPQHF.

The rearrangement links TRBV5-8 to TRBJ2-7; 8 nucleotides line up with TRBD1. V was pared by 0 bases and J by 1 base, with 0 bases of the junction left unmatched. The CDR3 runs to 14 residues. The germline gives CDR1 SGHTS, CDR2 YDEGEE. The CDR3 DNA sequence: TGTGCCAGCAGCTTGGGACAGGGGTCCTACGAGCAGTACTTC. Its protein is CASSLGQGSYEQYF. Looking up the rest from reference TRBV5-8 and TRBJ2-7 gives the full variable domain: EAGVTQSPTHLIKTRGQQATLRCSPISGHTSVYWYQQALGLGLQFLLWYDEGEERNRGNFPPRFSGRQFPNYSSELNVNALELEDSALYLCASSLGQGSYEQYFGPGTRLTVT.

The chain links TRBV28 to TRBJ2-7, with unresolved D. The CDR3 runs 11 residues. Germline CDR1 is MDHEN and CDR2 is SYDVKM. Trimming left V 5 bases short and J 6 bases short, with 8 bases between. The CDR3 DNA reads as TGTGCCAGCAGTCGGATCGGCGAGCAGTACTTC. This gives the protein CASSRIGEQYF.

J is TRBJ2-1 and V is TRBV29-1; D not resolved. The ends were cut back, 8 bases at V and 2 bases at J, with 7 bases in the middle. This CDR3 contains 11 residues. In germline, CDR1 is SQVTM, CDR2 ANQGSEA. CDR3 nucleotides: TGCAGCTACTCAGCCTACAATGAGCAGTTCTTC. It encodes CSYSAYNEQFF.

The rearrangement joins TRBV6-5 to TRBJ2-1, with a tentative D call TRBD2 (5 bases). CDR1 MNHEY and CDR2 SVGAGI come from the germline V gene. This CDR3 comprises 14 residues. Trimming removed 2 bases from V and 9 bases from J, with 14 bases in between. The CDR3 nucleotides read TGTGCCAGCAGTTACGATCGGCGGGCCGGTGAGCAGTTCTTC. Protein sequence: CASSYDRRAGEQFF.

The V and J genes are TRBV5-1 and TRBJ2-1; 9 bases line up with TRBD2. In germline, CDR1 is SGHRS, CDR2 YFSETQ. After removal of 7 bases from V and 4 bases from J, the junction contained 6 bases not matched to a gene. This CDR3 comprises 14 residues. The CDR3 loop reads CASSKREDYNEQFF. For the CDR3, the DNA is TGCGCCAGCTCCAAGCGGGAGGATTACAATGAGCAGTTCTTC.

The chain has TRBV9 and TRBJ2-3; 11 bases map to TRBD2. CDR1 and CDR2 from the germline V gene are SGDLS and YYNGEE. The CDR3 sequence is 17 residues long. V was clipped by 0 bases and J by 4 bases; unmatched bases: 7. CDR3 loop: CASSVEGSGGASDTQYF. CDR3 in DNA: TGTGCCAGCAGCGTAGAGGGTAGCGGGGGGGCCTCAGATACGCAGTATTTT. Together with reference TRBV9 and TRBJ2-3, the CDR3 gives the full variable domain: DSGVTQTPKHLITATGQRVTLRCSPRSGDLSVYWYQQSLDQGLQFLIQYYNGEERAKGNILERFSAQQFPDLHSELNLSSLELGDSALYFCASSVEGSGGASDTQYFGPGTRLTVL.